The 32 T cell receptor beta chains given below trace back to one sample, sequenced in a study of blood T cell repertoires in COVID-19. Method: immunoSEQ multiplex PCR; TCRdb's copy keeps in-frame clones and lacks some. In the table there are 270,000 or so clones, more than 75% of which are singletons. The source material was PBMCs or T cells enriched from blood (not recorded which). Receptors were obtained from a woman under 30 who had recovered from COVID-19.

This sequence joins TRBV6-2 or TRBV6-3 and TRBJ2-1, with 9 nucleotides matching TRBD2. The germline V gene encodes CDR1 MNHEY and CDR2 SVGEGT. This CDR3 is built from 18 residues. The trim removed 6 bases at V and 3 bases at J, leaving 15 bases unmatched. The CDR3 protein is CASSFGLAGTRLYNEQFF. The CDR3 DNA follows: TGTGCCAGCAGCTTCGGGCTAGCGGGGACTCGGCTCTACAATGAGCAGTTCTTC.

The chain couples TRBV19 to TRBJ1-5; the D is unclear. CDR1 LNHDA and CDR2 SQIVND come from the germline V gene (reference sequence). The CDR3 is 15 residues long. Trimming removed 3 bases from V and 1 base from J, with 10 bases in between. Here the CDR3 reads CASSIGQPSNQPQHF. In nucleotides, the CDR3 is TGTGCCAGTAGTATTGGGCAGCCAAGCAATCAGCCCCAGCATTTT.

V is TRBV6-5 and J is TRBJ2-7; D gene unclear. CDR1 is MNHEY and CDR2 is SVGAGI in the germline V gene. This CDR3 comprises 14 residues. V lost 7 bases to trimming and J lost 0 bases, with 13 bases between them. CDR3 loop: CASNKQQSSYEQYF. The CDR3 DNA is TGTGCCAGCAACAAACAGCAGAGCTCCTACGAGCAGTACTTC.

The chain links TRBV1 to TRBJ1-5; the table's D call of TRBD1 was not tested on the DNA. TRBV1 is flagged as a pseudogene. CDR3 size: 15 residues. The CDR3 region has the DNA TGCACCACCAAACAGGGGACTCCTATGGATCAGCCCCAGCATTTT. Its protein product is CTTKQGTPMDQPQHF.

The chain links TRBV4-1 to TRBJ1-1, with 9 bases that match TRBD1. The CDR3 covers 15 residues. Germline V lookup: CDR1 MGHRA, CDR2 YSYEKL. The V segment lost 0 bases and the J segment 6 bases; nucleotides outside the gene matches: 5. The CDR3 loop reads CASSQETTGGAEAFF. CDR3 nucleotides: TGCGCCAGCAGCCAAGAAACGACAGGGGGAGCTGAAGCTTTCTTT.

In its sample, this clone was seen many times. This sequence joins TRBV9 and TRBJ2-1; 8 bases fit TRBD2. The CDR3 covers 13 residues. With V trimmed by 2 bases and J by 6 bases, 1 base remained unmatched. Germline V gene sequence: CDR1 SGDLS, CDR2 YYNGEE. DNA for the CDR3: TGTGCCAGCAGCGTTACTAGCGGCAATGAGCAGTTCTTC. Translated: CASSVTSGNEQFF.

The V gene is TRBV19, the J gene TRBJ2-5; maybe TRBD1 (6 bases). Germline V gene data show CDR1 as LNHDA and CDR2 as SQIVND (reference sequence). V dropped 3 bases and J dropped 6 bases, with 14 bases sitting between them. CDR3 size: 14 residues. The CDR3 region is CASSIGDNAKTQYF. As DNA, the CDR3 is TGTGCCAGTAGTATCGGGGACAACGCAAAGACCCAGTACTTC.

The rearrangement joins TRBV14 to TRBJ1-2; TRBD1 is a possible D gene (6 bases). Germline loops: CDR1 SGHDN, CDR2 FVKESK. This CDR3 is 15 amino acids long. Trimming left V 5 bases short and J 6 bases short, with 19 bases between. The DNA of the CDR3 is TGTGCCAGCAGCGGAAGAGGGGGAGAGAGGGATGGCTACACCTTC. This encodes CASSGRGGERDGYTF.

The genes are TRBV5-5 and TRBJ2-7, with D tentatively TRBD1 (5 bases). The CDR3 loop spans 14 amino acids. CDR1 is SGHKS, CDR2 YYEKEE, per germline (reference sequence). V was clipped by 6 bases and J by 0 bases, with 13 bases between them. CDR3 sequence reads: CASTTGTDSYEQYF. CDR3 DNA sequence: TGTGCCAGCACCACAGGAACAGACTCCTACGAGCAGTACTTC.

CDR3 loop: CASSSTLAGEPYNEQFF. The CDR3 region has the DNA TGTGCCAGCAGCTCGACACTAGCGGGAGAACCCTACAATGAGCAGTTCTTC. This chain connects TRBV7-9 to TRBJ2-1; 11 nucleotides align to TRBD2. Trimming at V came to 4 bases and at J to 2 bases, leaving 7 bases not matched to a gene. The CDR3 totals 17 residues. Germline values: CDR1 SEHNR, CDR2 FQNEAQ (reference sequence).

This sequence joins TRBV7-8 and TRBJ2-7, with TRBD2 matching 8 bases. CDR3 length: 15 amino acids. Trimming took 5 bases from V and 6 from J; bases not matched to a gene: 12. The V gene's germline CDR1 is SGHVS and CDR2 FQNEAQ. This CDR3 reads CASSPGAGVSGEQYF. The DNA of the CDR3 is TGTGCCAGCAGCCCCGGAGCGGGGGTATCCGGCGAGCAGTACTTC. Full variable domain (remainder filled in from reference TRBV7-8 and TRBJ2-7): GAGVSQSPRYKVAKRGQDVALRCDPISGHVSLFWYQQALGQGPEFLTYFQNEAQLDKSGLPSDRFFAERPEGSVSTLKIQRTQQEDSAVYLCASSPGAGVSGEQYFGPGTRLTVT.

The V and J genes are TRBV4-1 and TRBJ2-1; D possibly corresponds to TRBD2 (5 bases). In germline, CDR1 is MGHRA, CDR2 YSYEKL. The length of the CDR3 is 11 residues. Between the trimmed V and J ends, which lost 3 bases and 10 bases, there was a span of 7 bases. The CDR3 nucleotides read TGCGCCAGCAGCCAGGACTCCGAGCAGTTCTTC. Protein sequence: CASSQDSEQFF.

A few counts support this clone. This chain uses TRBV5-1 with TRBJ1-6; D is perhaps TRBD1 (5 bases). The CDR3 contains 13 residues. The V end was cut by 0 bases, the J end by 10 bases, with 8 bases between. Germline V CDR1 and CDR2: SGHRS, YFSETQ. CDR3 bases: TGCGCCAGCAGCTTGGCAGGGTACTCACCCCTCCACTTT. Protein: CASSLAGYSPLHF.

The rearrangement uses TRBV9 and TRBJ2-1; 8 nucleotides match TRBD2. Germline CDR1 is SGDLS and CDR2 is YYNGEE. The ends lost 5 bases at V and 4 bases at J; junction bases unmatched: 11. This CDR3 has 16 residues. The CDR3 reads CASSGLGASGYNEQFF. CDR3 DNA sequence: TGTGCCAGCAGTGGCTTAGGGGCTAGCGGGTACAATGAGCAGTTCTTC.

The chain joins TRBV5-6 to TRBJ2-1, with a possible D match to TRBD2 (6 bases). The germline V gene has CDR1 SGHDT and CDR2 YYEEEE. CDR3 size: 16 residues. The V and J ends lost 0 bases and 3 bases respectively, with 13 bases between them. Here the CDR3 DNA reads TGTGCCAGCAGCTTGGGGGCGGGGCGGAACTACAATGAGCAGTTCTTC. This codes for CASSLGAGRNYNEQFF.

The J gene is TRBJ2-3, the V gene TRBV10-3; 15 bases line up with TRBD2. Looked up from germline, CDR1 is ENHRY and CDR2 is SYGVKD. The CDR3 has 15 amino acids. The trim removed 8 bases at V and 5 bases at J, leaving 5 bases unmatched. CDR3 amino acids: CAILGLAGGRDTQYF. The CDR3 region has the DNA TGTGCCATCCTCGGACTAGCGGGAGGGAGAGATACGCAGTATTTT.

This chain uses TRBV11-2 with TRBJ1-2, with D uncertain. V was cut by 1 base and J by 2 bases, with 8 bases left in between. The germline CDR1 and CDR2 sequences are SGHAT and FQNNGV. The CDR3 totals 14 residues. In nucleotides, the CDR3 is TGTGCCAGCAGCTTAGTTCTTTCGAACTATGGCTACACCTTC. Amino acid sequence: CASSLVLSNYGYTF.

The gene calls are TRBV9 and TRBJ2-1; D is unresolved. The V end lost 3 bases, the J end lost 4 bases, and 17 bases lay between the germline ends. The CDR3 extends over 16 amino acids. Germline V CDR1 and CDR2: SGDLS, YYNGEE. As DNA, the CDR3 is TGTGCCAGCAGCGGAATTGTAAGAGGTACTTACAATGAGCAGTTCTTC. Residues: CASSGIVRGTYNEQFF.

This chain joins TRBV11-3 and TRBJ2-1; 12 positions agree with TRBD2. This CDR3 comprises 18 residues. V dropped 5 bases and J dropped 3; count of bases not matched to a gene: 11. In germline, CDR1 is SGHNT, CDR2 YENEEA. The CDR3 coding sequence is TGTGCCAGCAGCCAAGATCGTTGGACTAGCGGGGTCTACAATGAGCAGTTCTTC. Amino acids: CASSQDRWTSGVYNEQFF.

This rearrangement joins TRBV4-3 to TRBJ1-1; 9 bases are shared with TRBD1. The germline CDR1 and CDR2 sequences are LGHNA and YSLEER. The CDR3 has 15 residues. Unmatched junction bases numbered 5, after V lost 1 base and J lost 5 bases. CDR3 in DNA: TGCGCCAGCAGCCAAGGGGGGACAGGGTTTACTGAAGCTTTCTTT. Translating it yields CASSQGGTGFTEAFF.

The V and J genes are TRBV6-1 and TRBJ2-7; a weak D match, TRBD2 (6 bases). From germline, CDR1 is MNHNS and CDR2 SASEGT. Deletions cut 1 base from V and 4 bases from J, with 8 bases between. This CDR3 contains 13 residues. For the CDR3, the DNA is TGTGCCAGCAGTGAAGGGGGGGTTTACGAGCAGTACTTC. As protein: CASSEGGVYEQYF.

V and J are TRBV4-2 and TRBJ1-2; TRBD1 might be the D (6 bases). The germline CDR1 and CDR2 sequences are LGHNA and YNFKEQ. The CDR3 contains 14 residues. V was cut by 6 bases and J by 4 bases, with 15 bases left in between. In DNA, the CDR3 is TGTGCCAGCAGACTACAGGGCAGTGGCTATGGCTACACCTTC. As protein: CASRLQGSGYGYTF.

The CDR3 sequence: CASSPYGQGGTEAFF. Here the CDR3 DNA reads TGTGCCAGCTCACCTTACGGACAGGGGGGCACTGAAGCTTTCTTT. The V gene is TRBV18, the J gene TRBJ1-1; 10 bases align to TRBD1. With 3 bases clipped from V and 4 bases from J, the junction kept 5 bases outside the gene matches. Germline loops: CDR1 KGHSH, CDR2 LQKENI. The CDR3 length is 15 residues.

The chain is built from TRBV15 and TRBJ2-2, with 9 nucleotides matching TRBD2. The germline CDR1 and CDR2 sequences are LNHNV and YYDKDF (reference sequence). V lost 3 bases to trimming and J lost 2 bases; unmatched junction nucleotides: 13. This CDR3 has 19 residues. The CDR3 DNA sequence: TGTGCCACCAGCAGTGAAGCGGGGCTAGCGGGAATAAACACCGGGGAGCTGTTTTTT. Translated: CATSSEAGLAGINTGELFF.

The chain has TRBV7-8 and TRBJ2-1; TRBD2 agrees at 15 bases. The germline CDR1 and CDR2 sequences are SGHVS and FQNEAQ. V lost 5 bases and J lost 7; bases outside the gene matches: 6. The CDR3 extends over 16 amino acids. The CDR3 region is CASSAGLAGGPNEQFF. The CDR3 region has the DNA TGTGCCAGCAGCGCCGGACTAGCGGGGGGGCCAAATGAGCAGTTCTTC.

Concerning this clone itself: Other DNA sequences from this sample encode an identical CDR3 as well. The rearrangement uses TRBV10-2 and TRBJ2-6; D gene ambiguous. Germline CDR1 WSHSY, CDR2 SAAADI. With 9 bases removed from V and 0 bases from J, the gap between germline ends came to 9 bases. The CDR3 consists of 14 residues. CDR3 sequence: CASSRGSGANVLTF. DNA for the CDR3: TGCGCCAGTAGCCGAGGCTCTGGGGCCAACGTCCTGACTTTC.

This clone was detected once. The V and J genes are TRBV27 and TRBJ2-5; the D gene is possibly TRBD2 (5 bases). V was shortened by 4 bases and J by 3 bases, with 15 bases between the two germline ends. Germline values: CDR1 MNHEY, CDR2 SMNVEV (reference sequence). The CDR3 spans 15 residues. Here the CDR3 reads CASSYPPGKKETQYF. The CDR3 DNA reads as TGTGCCAGCAGTTATCCTCCGGGGAAAAAAGAGACCCAGTACTTC.

J is TRBJ2-7 and V is TRBV11-3; possibly TRBD1 for D (5 bases). The CDR3 has 15 amino acids. V was clipped by 5 bases and J by 2 bases, with 16 bases between them. The germline gives CDR1 SGHNT, CDR2 YENEEA. The CDR3 DNA follows: TGTGCCAGCAGCGATTTTGACAGCAATACCTACGAGCAGTACTTC. Residues: CASSDFDSNTYEQYF. Complete variable domain (other parts from reference TRBV11-3 and TRBJ2-7): EAGVVQSPRYKIIEKKQPVAFWCNPISGHNTLYWYLQNLGQGPELLIRYENEEAVDDSQLPKDRFSAERLKGVDSTLKIQPAELGDSAVYLCASSDFDSNTYEQYFGPGTRLTVT.

This clone was observed a handful of times. The V call is TRBV6-5, the J call TRBJ1-2; TRBD1 aligns across 7 bases. V lost 5 bases to trimming and J lost 4 bases; unmatched junction nucleotides: 4. Germline lookup yields CDR1 MNHEY and CDR2 SVGAGI. This CDR3 spans 13 amino acids. The CDR3 loop is CASSPGQLYGYTF. DNA of the CDR3: TGTGCCAGCAGTCCGGGACAGCTCTATGGCTACACCTTC.

J is TRBJ1-6 and V is TRBV3-1 (or the pseudogene TRBV3-2), with 8 positions matching TRBD1. V dropped 1 base and J dropped 7; count of bases not matched to a gene: 6. Germline CDR1 is LGHDT and CDR2 is YNNKEL (reference sequence). This CDR3 has 16 residues. The CDR3 DNA reads TGTGCCAGCAGCCAAGCCGGACAGGGCATGAATTCACCCCTCCACTTT. This translates into CASSQAGQGMNSPLHF.

DNA of the CDR3: TGTGCCAGCAGCCAAGGGAGGGGACGGAATCGCTGGGAGGAAAATAGAGGGGAGCTGTTTTTT. Amino acid sequence: CASSQGRGRNRWEENRGELFF. The chain recombines TRBV3-1 (or the pseudogene TRBV3-2) with TRBJ2-2, with D possibly TRBD2 on 6 matching bases. Germline assignment: CDR1 LGHDT and CDR2 YNNKEL (reference sequence). V was pared by 1 base and J by 8 bases, with 32 bases between. This CDR3 contains 21 residues.

The chain recombines TRBV5-4 with TRBJ1-4; TRBD1 agrees at 7 bases. This CDR3 region has 14 residues. Germline values: CDR1 SGHNT, CDR2 YYREEE (reference sequence). V lost 2 bases, J lost 4 bases, and 2 bases stayed unmatched. The chain's CDR3 is CASSFDRDNEKLFF. CDR3 nucleotide sequence: TGTGCCAGCAGCTTTGACAGGGATAATGAAAAACTGTTTTTT.